This T cell receptor beta chain was found in a study of shared clonotypes between healthy human individuals. General study points: Generation probabilities of non-shared clonotypes were lower (relative to those shared by all four donors).

Regarding this clone: Its antigen is not identified.

Here immunoSEQ multiplex PCR was the method, and the copy in TCRdb shows in-frame clones only, minus some. This table holds around 2.1 million clones, nearly 97% found once. This TCR was sampled from a man younger than 35 in good health. Sequenced input: naive CD4+ T cells sorted from blood. The subset: CD45RA+ positively selected.

CDR3 protein: CASRLTSGNTDTQYF. The CDR3 nucleotides are TGTGCCAGCAGATTAACTAGCGGGAATACAGATACGCAGTATTTT. V gene TRBV6-5 combines with J gene TRBJ2-3, with 10 bases aligning to TRBD2. The CDR3 is 15 amino acids. Germline values: CDR1 MNHEY, CDR2 SVGAGI. V shed 6 bases and J 3 bases; nucleotides not matched to a gene: 6.